This T cell receptor beta chain was documented in a study of shared clonotypes between healthy human individuals. TCRdb's copy holds only in-frame clones and misses some; the assay was immunoSEQ multiplex PCR. The profile covers some 1.4 million clones, with approximately 97% appearing a single time and roughly 1.2% taken by the ten largest. This receptor was identified in a man aged 30 to 45 in good health. The specimen sequenced was naive CD4+ T cells sorted from blood. As for subset: CD45RA+ positively selected.

The DNA of the CDR3 is TGTGCCAGCAGCCAAGAGATTAGCAATCAGCCCCAGCATTTT. This sequence encodes CASSQEISNQPQHF. The chain carries TRBV2 and TRBJ1-5, with D unclear. Germline-derived CDR1 and CDR2 are SNHLY and FYNNEI. The CDR3 spans 14 residues. Trimming took 6 bases from V and 0 from J, leaving 9 bases between them.